This TCR beta chain was retrieved from a study of CD8+CD57+ T cells in acquired aplastic anemia. Study context: Sorted CD4+ and CD8+ cells yielded DNA averaging about 3.2 ug.

Germline CDR1 is DFQATT and CDR2 is SNEGSKA (reference sequence). This CDR3 region has 11 residues. Researchers used genomic DNA as the template to profile TCR beta VDJ and CDR3. TCRdb called the reads again in MiXCR, with one record for every CDR3 protein. The table lists roughly 280,000 distinct CDR3 sequences, 56% of them singletons. This clonotype occurred once. A read error may account for a junction end that differs from germline. Whoever was chosen for sequencing had shown CD8+CD57+ cell expansion by flow cytometry. The J gene is TRBJ2-7, the V gene TRBV20-1; either TRBD1 or TRBD2 may fit D (6 bases each). Sequencing was carried out using sorted CD4+, CD8+, or CD8+CD57+ T cells (not recorded which) from PBMCs. The receptor's source is a human donor with aplastic anemia. CDR3 bases: TGTAGCCTGAGGAGGGGGGAAGAGCAGTACTTC. Its translation: CSLRRGEEQYF.